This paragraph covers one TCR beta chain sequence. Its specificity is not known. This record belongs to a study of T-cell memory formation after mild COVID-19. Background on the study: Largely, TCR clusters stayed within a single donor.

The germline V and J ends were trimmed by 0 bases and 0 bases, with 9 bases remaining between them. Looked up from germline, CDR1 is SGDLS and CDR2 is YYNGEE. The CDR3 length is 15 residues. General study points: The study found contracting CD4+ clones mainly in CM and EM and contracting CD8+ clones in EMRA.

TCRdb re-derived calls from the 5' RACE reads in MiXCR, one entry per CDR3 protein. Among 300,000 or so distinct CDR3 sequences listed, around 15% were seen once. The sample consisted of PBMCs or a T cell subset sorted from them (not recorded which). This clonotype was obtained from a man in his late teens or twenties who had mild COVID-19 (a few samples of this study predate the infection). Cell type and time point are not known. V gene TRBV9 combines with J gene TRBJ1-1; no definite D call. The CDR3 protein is CASSVGSPLNTEAFF. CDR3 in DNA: TGTGCCAGCAGCGTAGGATCTCCCTTGAACACTGAAGCTTTCTTT.